The present T cell receptor beta chain was sequenced within a study of blood T cell repertoires in COVID-19 (dated by TCRdb to 2020 to 2022). Study-wide context: Collaborator samples came from the United States, Italy and Spain and covered acute and convalescent phases of COVID-19. The material from the prospective study consisted of cDNA or gDNA derived from T cells, B-cell-depleted T cells, or PBMCs. Deeply sampled blood TCRbeta repertoires from subjects exposed to, actively infected with, or recovered from COVID-19 were included in the dataset. The repertoires were released in a freely available public database intended as a resource for research on the immune response to SARS-CoV-2. The samples were drawn from the first 160 participants of the ongoing ImmuneRACE study and from about 1,200 subjects provided by 6 global collaborators. A de-identified subject ID, COVID-19 status, age in years and sex were almost always included in the sample metadata. Where available, HLA class I and class II types were obtained from metadata supplied by the sample provider rather than from assay-based typing. On the study overall, not on this receptor specifically: The amount of clinical and demographic metadata varied by source and participant and was provided uncurated.

Participants in the prospective study were enrolled through a virtual design, were aged about 18 to 89 years, and lived in roughly 25 United States geographic areas. To assign participants to cohorts, the prospective study relied on clinical history that participants themselves reported in a screening survey and a study questionnaire. Recovered participants in ImmuneRACE Cohort 3 were defined by two consecutive negative NP/OP PCR tests, clearance by a healthcare professional, or resolution of symptoms. In the prospective study, mobile phlebotomists collected whole blood, serum and a nasopharyngeal or oropharyngeal swab from each participant. Additional blood draws and questionnaires over an approximately two-month period could optionally be provided by prospective study participants. Before DNA extraction, blood samples from the prospective study were shipped at room temperature or frozen. Note on this clone: The antigen it binds to is not known. The sample holds no much larger clone one base away, and base qualities are not on file.

Between the V and J ends, shortened by 2 bases and 2 bases respectively, the junction contains 10 bases. The CDR3 has 15 amino acids, counting the end cysteine and phenylalanine. Only CDR3 DNA remains: 45 bases, in frame from the first base. Based on the germline V gene (reference sequence), the CDR1 and CDR2 sequences are GTSNPN and SVGIG. TCRbeta CDR3 regions were amplified from genomic DNA by means of the immunoSEQ Assay, a bias-controlled multiplex PCR. The source study handled its data this way. Nucleated cell counts per sample were estimated from amplification of reference gene primers within the assay. To quantify the absolute abundance of each unique TCRbeta CDR3 rearrangement, sequence reads were collapsed and filtered. Productive Simpson clonality was computed per sample as the square root of Simpson's diversity index over productive rearrangements. TCRdb stores this immuneACCESS table with in-frame sequences only. Part of the clones is absent; in the studies checked, under half of the shortfall reflects unresolved V genes, and no reason is known for the rest. D and trimming were read from the DNA, whereas the V and J calls and clone size are those reported in that table. The sample includes 350,000 to 550,000 clones, with 80% to 90% observed a single time. Around 1.1% of the sample comes from the top ten.

The sequence came from a man in his thirties or forties who had recovered from COVID-19. Sample: PBMCs or T cells enriched from blood (not recorded which). Recombination joined TRBV30 with TRBJ2-6; the D gene is possibly TRBD1, with 6 bases matching. Read as DNA, the sequence is TGTGCCTGGAGTCGCCAGGGGACTGGGGCCAACGTCCTGACTTTC. Translated, this gives CAWSRQGTGANVLTF.